This T cell receptor beta chain comes out of a study of blood T cell repertoires in COVID-19. V lost 5 bases to trimming and J lost 0 bases; unmatched junction nucleotides: 7. The CDR3 totals 17 residues. Germline V gene lookup returns CDR1 SGHAT and CDR2 FQNNGV. Sequenced by immunoSEQ multiplex PCR; TCRdb stores in-frame clones only, minus some. Of approximately 110,000 clones in the sample, 80% to 90% were seen once. This clone came up once. The receptor comes from a woman between 45 and 60 years old with active or convalescent COVID-19. Material for sequencing was peripheral blood. This chain connects TRBV11-2 to TRBJ1-4, with 9 bases matching TRBD1. DNA of the CDR3: TGTGCCAGCAGCCGTGGACAGGGGTTCGCAACTAATGAAAAACTGTTTTTT. Translation gives CASSRGQGFATNEKLFF.